This T cell receptor (beta chain) was observed in a study of T cell responses to AZD1222 COVID-19 vaccine. Pooled samples include second doses given at about 4 or 12 weeks. With V trimmed by 8 bases and J by 0 bases, 7 bases remained unmatched. CDR3 length equals 14 residues. Germline V CDR1 and CDR2: SEHNR, FQNEAQ (reference sequence). Regarding this clone: Its antigen is not identified.

Overall study findings and caveats: Just a handful of AZD1222 recipients were seropositive at baseline. Spike-wide vaccine-associated CD4 TCRs dominated at 160-218 and 743-854. No repertoire was sampled before or during the peak T cell response, only after it.

Assay used: immunoSEQ multiplex PCR; TCRdb lists only in-frame clones, some missing. The sample records some 150,000 clones, more than 90% being singletons. The source was peripheral blood, collected 28 days after the second AZD1222 dose. The clonotype comes from an adult who received the AZD1222 COVID-19 vaccine. The chain recombines TRBV7-9 with TRBJ2-7; 7 bases line up with TRBD1. Written as DNA, the CDR3 is TGTGCCAGCGACAGGGTGGGGAGCTCCTACGAGCAGTACTTC. It yields the protein CASDRVGSSYEQYF. Complete variable domain (other parts from reference TRBV7-9 and TRBJ2-7): DTGVSQNPRHKITKRGQNVTFRCDPISEHNRLYWYRQTLGQGPEFLTYFQNEAQLEKSRLLSDRFSAERPKGSFSTLEIQRTEQGDSAMYLCASDRVGSSYEQYFGPGTRLTVT.